This T cell receptor (beta chain) was observed in a study of T cells in Graves' hyperthyroidism and ophthalmopathy (dated by TCRdb to about 2019). A note on the overall study: Peripheral blood was sampled at the time of initial diagnosis, prior to any treatment. TCR V-J signatures able to tell the groups apart were searched for in a discovery cohort of approximately 95 patients, of whom 43 had Graves' ophthalmopathy and roughly 58 had stable Graves' hyperthyroidism. Prospective prediction of ophthalmopathy was tested in an independent validation cohort consisting of 18 to 20 hyperthyroidism patients and approximately 16 patients who later progressed to ophthalmopathy. The roughly 91 discovery patients were randomly divided into training and test sets at a 7:3 ratio. In addition, the study compared T-cell repertoires in thyroid tissue and in blood from over 5 Graves' hyperthyroidism patients. After blood sampling, hyperthyroidism patients were treated with methimazole at a starting dose of 30 mg daily, and ophthalmopathy patients were treated with high-dose intravenous methylprednisolone. According to the paper, TCR Vbeta CDR3 sequencing was carried out on about 140 peripheral blood samples, which came from over 40 ophthalmopathy, some 73 hyperthyroidism and roughly 17 progressor patients.

The TCR beta CDR3 regions were amplified from the RNA transcripts. The first round of RT-PCR for the TCR CDR3 was performed with the HTBI primer set and the Qiagen OneStep RT-PCR kit. The libraries were constructed in a second round of multiplex PCR and then size-selected and purified. Libraries were sequenced paired-end with 100 bp reads on an Illumina HiSeq2000. Processing in the source paper ran as follows. SOAPnuke was used to process the raw data, throwing out any read that contained adapters or uncalled bases, had a mean Phred below 15, or lacked an exact constant-primer or identifier match. COPE v1.2.5 was used to merge the high-quality paired reads, and each unique nucleotide sequence was defined as a clonotype. MiTCR v1.1 was used to align clonotypes to the IMGT TRBV, TRBD and TRBJ reference segments. Analysis was restricted to V-J combinations with a frequency above 0.0001, which covered roughly 99% of repertoires. A TCS score was defined as the ratio between F50 (clonal expansion) and ExV (chaos), using BLOSUM62-based TCRdist between CDR3 peptides within each V-J. Welch's t-statistics and random forest reduced roughly 530 V-J features to 13, which were used in a naive Bayes classifier (R e1071). TCRdb reran the public reads through fastp at Q25 and MiXCR, keeping productive beta chains. Identical CDR3 proteins give one entry, which carries the most common genes and DNA. TCRdb's processing, not the authors', yielded these V and J calls. The sample table records fewer than 900,000 distinct CDR3 sequences; under 20% of these occur just once. Around 15% of the sample is in the top ten clones.

Here is what the overall study found, with its caveats: In validation, progression to ophthalmopathy was predicted by the model with 70.59% sensitivity and about 72% specificity, a median of approximately 7.1 months before onset. Most expanded thyroid clonotypes (frequency above 0.001) were also detected in blood, a finding suggesting that blood repertoires may reflect thyroid immune responses. A model built on a 13 V-J signature distinguished ophthalmopathy from stable hyperthyroidism, reaching roughly 88% sensitivity and around 81% specificity in cross-validation and 80%/75% in testing. Sample size was not statistically predetermined, and investigators were not blinded to group allocation.

The germline V gene provides CDR1 MGHRA and CDR2 YSYEKL. For this chain, trimming is 5 bases at the V end and 2 bases at the J end, and the number of junction bases without a gene match is 8. Including the terminal cysteine and phenylalanine, the CDR3 comprises 16 residues. Solely the CDR3 DNA is kept, with 48 bases framed from the first base. Worth noting for this clonotype: The antigen this receptor binds is unknown. One base away there is no much larger clone; base qualities are not given.

The hyperthyroidism patients were between 18 and 65 years old and newly diagnosed, with a disease duration of less than 2 months. Patients with uncontrolled infections, other autoimmune diseases, pregnancy or lactation were excluded. Clinical symptoms, serum thyroxine and TRAb, thyroid ultrasound, and orbital computed tomography formed the basis for the diagnoses. For progressor patients, blood was drawn at the first diagnosis of hyperthyroidism, before any ophthalmopathy symptoms had appeared. Ficoll-Paque density gradient centrifugation was used to isolate PBMCs from 8.5 to 10 ml of fresh peripheral blood. Progressor patients were initially diagnosed with Graves' hyperthyroidism and developed ophthalmopathy during follow-up. Total RNA was extracted using Trizol reagent, and RNA quality was assessed on an Agilent 2100 Bioanalyzer.

Material: blood. This TCR was sampled from a woman aged 45-65 years with Graves' hyperthyroidism that later progressed to Graves' ophthalmopathy. This sequence uses TRBV4-1 and TRBJ1-5; 8 bases in the junction line up with TRBD1. In nucleotides, the sequence is TGCGCCAGCAGCACCTACGACAGGGGAGGCAATCAGCCCCAGCATTTT. Its translation reads: CASSTYDRGGNQPQHF.